The present T cell receptor beta chain was sequenced within a study of T cells in Graves' hyperthyroidism and ophthalmopathy. Using RNA transcripts as the source, TCR beta CDR3 regions were amplified. The TCR CDR3 first-round RT-PCR relied on the HTBI primer set. A single record per CDR3 protein comes from TCRdb applying MiXCR to the multiplex PCR reads. The repertoire holds some 250,000 distinct CDR3 sequences, with around 15% as singletons. This clonotype was found a few times. Sequencing input: blood. The origin of this receptor is a woman in her forties or fifties with Graves' hyperthyroidism that later progressed to Graves' ophthalmopathy.

The CDR3 coding sequence is TGTGCCAGCAGTTTCGGACAGGGGCCCCCTACCTCTGGAAACACCATATATTTT. Its protein is CASSFGQGPPTSGNTIYF. The J gene is TRBJ1-3, the V gene TRBV6-9, with TRBD1 matching over 9 bases. Unmatched junction bases numbered 10, after V lost 4 bases and J lost 0 bases. Germline CDR1 reads MNHGY; CDR2 reads SVAAGI. This CDR3 spans 18 amino acids.